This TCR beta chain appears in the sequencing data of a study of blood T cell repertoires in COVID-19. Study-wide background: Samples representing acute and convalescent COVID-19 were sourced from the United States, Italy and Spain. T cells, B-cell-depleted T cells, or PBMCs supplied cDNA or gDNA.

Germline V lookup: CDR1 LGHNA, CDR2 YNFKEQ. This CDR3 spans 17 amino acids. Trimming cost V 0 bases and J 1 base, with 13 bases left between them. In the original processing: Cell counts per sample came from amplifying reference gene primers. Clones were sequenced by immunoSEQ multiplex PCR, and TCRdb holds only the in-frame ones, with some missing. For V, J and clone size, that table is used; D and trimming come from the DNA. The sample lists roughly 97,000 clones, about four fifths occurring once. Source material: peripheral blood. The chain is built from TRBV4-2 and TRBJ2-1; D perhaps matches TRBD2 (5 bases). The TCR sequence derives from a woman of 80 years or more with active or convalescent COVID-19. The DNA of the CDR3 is TGTGCCAGCAGCCAAGAGTCAGCGTCGGGGTCCTACAATGAGCAGTTCTTC. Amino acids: CASSQESASGSYNEQFF.